This is a list of T cell receptor beta chains from one sample in a study of vaccination and CD4 T cells after COVID-19. No antigen has been assigned to these receptors. Each CDR3 protein is one row after TCRdb ran MiXCR on the PCR reads. This table has about 19,000 distinct CDR3 sequences, less than 55% appearing once. Sequencing was performed on CD4+ T cells from blood, cultured in vitro, taken before SARS-CoV-2 vaccination. These receptors came from a human donor who had recovered from COVID-19. Each CDR3 is given with its conserved first and last residue. The D gene is left open where the match is weak. Rows may omit the clone size; those that give it use once, few, many or a size class.

TRBV7-9	TRBJ2-3	-	few	TGTGCCAGCAGCTCCTACGCTAGCGCCGGTAGCACAGATACGCAGTATTTT	CASSSYASAGSTDTQYF
TRBV27	TRBJ1-1	-	few	TGTGCCAGCAGGGTATTGATGAACACTGAAGCTTTCTTT	CASRVLMNTEAFF
TRBV6-1	TRBJ1-3	-	-	TGTGCCAGCAGTCCGTGGGCGACCGGAAACACCATATATTTT	CASSPWATGNTIYF
TRBV5-4	TRBJ1-3	-	few	TGTGCCAGCAGCTTCCCGCAAGATGGAAACACCATATATTTT	CASSFPQDGNTIYF
TRBV19	TRBJ1-5	-	few	TGTGCCAGTAGTATAGGGGGGCAGAATCAGCCCCAGCATTTT	CASSIGGQNQPQHF
TRBV7-6	TRBJ2-5	TRBD2	-	TGTGCCAGCAGCTTAGTAGGGACTAGCGGACAAGAGACCCAGTACTTC	CASSLVGTSGQETQYF
TRBV6-1	TRBJ2-3	-	-	TGTGCCAGCAGCGAGGGACGTACTGCAGTGCCTAGCACAGATACGCAGTATTTT	CASSEGRTAVPSTDTQYF
TRBV9	TRBJ2-5	-	-	TGTGCCAGCAGCGTAGGGGCAGCCCAAGAGACCCAGTACTTC	CASSVGAAQETQYF
TRBV19	TRBJ1-5	TRBD1	few	TGTGCCAGTAGTTTCCGGGACAGGGGTATCAATCAGCCCCAGCATTTT	CASSFRDRGINQPQHF
TRBV2	TRBJ2-7	-	-	TGTGCCAGCAGTGACGGGGGTAAGACTAGTTTTTTC	CASSDGGKTSFF
TRBV20-1	TRBJ2-2	-	-	TGCAGTGCCCCCGGAGCCTCCACCGGGGAGCTGTTTTTT	CSAPGASTGELFF
TRBV20-1	TRBJ2-3	TRBD2	medium-sized	TGCAGTGCCCTTGAGTCAGGTAGCGGGAGCTCAGATACGCAGTATTTT	CSALESGSGSSDTQYF
TRBV20-1	TRBJ2-3	-	few	TGCAGTGCTAGAGCCCCCGGGGATCGCCCAGATACGCAGTATTTT	CSARAPGDRPDTQYF
TRBV15	TRBJ2-7	TRBD1	-	TGTGCCACCAGCAACCACAGACAGGGCACCTACGAGCAGTACTTC	CATSNHRQGTYEQYF
TRBV20-1	TRBJ2-1	TRBD2	-	TGCAGTGCTAGGAATCGAGCGGGAGGATCGGGTGGAGCCTACAATGAGCAGTTCTTC	CSARNRAGGSGGAYNEQFF
TRBV19	TRBJ1-2	-	-	TGTGCCAGTAGTGTAGGACGTCCTCCAAGAGGCTACACCTTC	CASSVGRPPRGYTF
TRBV15	TRBJ2-7	-	few	TGTGCCACCAGCAGAGGGGAGGGGGATGTGGACGAGCAGTACTTC	CATSRGEGDVDEQYF
TRBV6-2/TRBV6-3	TRBJ2-3	-	-	TGTGCCACCAGCTGGAGGGTGCCGGATACGCAGTATTTT	CATSWRVPDTQYF
TRBV7-2	TRBJ1-6	-	-	TGTGCCAGCAGCCCGTCAGGGTTGGCCCTCCACTTT	CASSPSGLALHF
TRBV28	TRBJ1-2	TRBD1	-	TGTGCCAGCAGTCTCCGGGACAGGGGGCCGATGGGGGGCTACACCTTC	CASSLRDRGPMGGYTF
TRBV6-5	TRBJ1-6	-	-	TGTGCCAGCAGTTGGTACCGGGATTATAATTCACCCCTCCACTTT	CASSWYRDYNSPLHF
TRBV7-8	TRBJ2-2	TRBD1	-	TGTGCCAGCAGCCTCATAGGGGCGGGGACAGGGGATATCTTAGACACCGGGGAGCTGTTTTTT	CASSLIGAGTGDILDTGELFF
TRBV20-1	TRBJ1-1	-	-	TGCAGTGCATTCACAGGGAACACTGAAGCTTTCTTT	CSAFTGNTEAFF
TRBV5-4	TRBJ2-2	TRBD1	-	TGTGCCAGCAGCAACGGACAGGTCTCGAACACCGGGGAGCTGTTTTTT	CASSNGQVSNTGELFF
TRBV7-9	TRBJ2-5	TRBD1	few	TGTGCCAGCAGCTACAGGGGGCAAGAGACCCAGTACTTC	CASSYRGQETQYF
TRBV20-1	TRBJ2-3	TRBD1	-	TGCAGTGCTAGACGACAGGGGGGAAGCACAGATACGCAGTATTTT	CSARRQGGSTDTQYF
TRBV20-1	TRBJ2-5	-	few	TGCAGTGCTAGCTCGGACACCCCAGCGACCCAGTACTTC	CSASSDTPATQYF
TRBV2	TRBJ2-7	TRBD2	-	TGTGCCAGCATCCCCGCGGGAGGGTCCTACGAGCAGTACTTC	CASIPAGGSYEQYF
TRBV27	TRBJ2-1	-	-	TGTGCCAGCAGTTTCAACAGGGTCAATGAGCAGTTCTTC	CASSFNRVNEQFF
TRBV7-3	TRBJ2-3	TRBD1	few	TGTGCCAGCAGCTTAACAGGACAGGGGGGTGATACGCAGTATTTT	CASSLTGQGGDTQYF
TRBV7-9	TRBJ1-3	-	-	TGTGCCAGCAGCTTAGACAGATTCGGTCCGACTGGAAACACCATATATTTT	CASSLDRFGPTGNTIYF
TRBV7-9	TRBJ1-6	-	-	TGTGCCAGCAGCTTAGACCGCATAATCAATAATTCACCCCTCCACTTT	CASSLDRIINNSPLHF
TRBV12-3/TRBV12-4	TRBJ1-5	TRBD1	-	TGTGCCAGCAGAAAACAGGGGGATCAGCCCCAGCATTTT	CASRKQGDQPQHF
TRBV7-3	TRBJ2-5	-	-	TGTGCCAGCAGCTTGGGGGTGGGAGAGACCCAGTACTTC	CASSLGVGETQYF
TRBV30	TRBJ2-3	TRBD2	-	TGTGCCTGGAGTGTAACGGGAGGGCGCGATACGCAGTATTTT	CAWSVTGGRDTQYF
TRBV20-1	TRBJ2-1	-	-	TGCAGTGCTAGAGGGATAGACTCTCCTTTGCGCGATGAGCAGTTCTTC	CSARGIDSPLRDEQFF
TRBV20-1	TRBJ1-5	TRBD1	few	TGCAGTGCTAGAGAGAGGGGACAGTTTAATCAGCCCCAGCATTTT	CSARERGQFNQPQHF
TRBV28	TRBJ1-5	-	-	TGTGCCAGCAGTTTGAGCAGGTCTAGCAATCAGCCCCAGCATTTT	CASSLSRSSNQPQHF
TRBV7-9	TRBJ2-5	-	-	TGTGCCAGCAGCTTAGCAGGGAGAGAGACCCAGTACTTC	CASSLAGRETQYF
TRBV28	TRBJ2-3	-	-	TGTGCCAGCAGTTTTTCGGGCACAGATACGCAGTATTTT	CASSFSGTDTQYF
TRBV28	TRBJ2-7	TRBD1	-	TGTGCCAGCAGCCGCAGACAGGGGCAGTACTTC	CASSRRQGQYF
TRBV7-2	TRBJ2-1	TRBD1	-	TGTGCCAGCAGCTTAGCCCCATGGGTCGCAGGGGGCTCCTACAATGAGCAGTTCTTC	CASSLAPWVAGGSYNEQFF
TRBV10-3	TRBJ2-1	-	few	TGTGCCACCGGGGACGCCTCCAGCAATGAGCAGTTCTTC	CATGDASSNEQFF
TRBV5-4	TRBJ1-2	-	-	TGTGCCAGCAGCGCCGGACAGAAGTGGATCGACTATGGCTACACCTTC	CASSAGQKWIDYGYTF